The clone carrying this T cell receptor beta chain was counted at least ten times. Its antigen is undetermined. The read gets to within 3 residues of the CDR3 end, and the germline J gene fills in the rest. The data were obtained in a study of T cell clonality in common variable immunodeficiency. Study conclusions and caveats: In common variable immunodeficiency, TCR beta chains reportedly carried fewer deletions and N-nucleotide insertions. Compared with healthy controls, CVID subjects showed increased TCRbeta clonality, mostly in about a third.

Sequencing used immunoSEQ multiplex PCR; TCRdb keeps in-frame clones, though not all of them. The sample was found to contain about 18,000 clones, and every one recurs. V was trimmed by 1 base and J by 6 bases, leaving 11 bases between them. The germline V gene encodes CDR1 SGDLS and CDR2 YYNGEE. This CDR3 spans 14 amino acids. Caucasian heritage predominated among both patients and controls. Heparinized whole blood, about 4.5 to 9 ml, came from each donor. The TCR sequence derives from a human donor with common variable immunodeficiency. The specimen sequenced was peripheral blood mononuclear cells. V gene TRBV9 combines with J gene TRBJ2-1, with unresolved D. The sequenced part of the CDR3 DNA is TGTGCCAGCAGCGTATTAGGCGGAACCAATGAG. It encodes CASSVLGGTNE. The full-length CDR3 reads as CASSVLGGTNEQFF.